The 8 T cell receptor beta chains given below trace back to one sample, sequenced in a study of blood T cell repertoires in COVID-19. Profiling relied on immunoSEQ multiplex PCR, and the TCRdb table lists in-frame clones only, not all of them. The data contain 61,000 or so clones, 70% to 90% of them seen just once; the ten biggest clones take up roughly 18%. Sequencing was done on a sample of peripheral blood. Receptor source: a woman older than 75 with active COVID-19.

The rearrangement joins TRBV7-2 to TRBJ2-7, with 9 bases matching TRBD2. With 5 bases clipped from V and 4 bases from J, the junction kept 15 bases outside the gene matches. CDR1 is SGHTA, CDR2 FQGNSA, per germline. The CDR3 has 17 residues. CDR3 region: CASSPWRAGGPSYEQYF. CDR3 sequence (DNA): TGTGCCAGCAGCCCCTGGCGTGCGGGGGGGCCGTCTTACGAGCAGTACTTC.

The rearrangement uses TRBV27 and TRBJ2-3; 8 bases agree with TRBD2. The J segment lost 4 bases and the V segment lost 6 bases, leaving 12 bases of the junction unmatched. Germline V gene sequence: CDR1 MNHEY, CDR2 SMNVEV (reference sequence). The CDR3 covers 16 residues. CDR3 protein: CASRSFPGLGADTQYF. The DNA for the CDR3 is TGTGCCAGCAGGTCCTTCCCGGGACTAGGGGCAGATACGCAGTATTTT.

The CDR3 loop is CASSAGEIYGYTF. Written as DNA, the CDR3 is TGTGCCAGCAGCGCGGGAGAGATCTATGGCTACACCTTC. The V and J genes are TRBV5-6 and TRBJ1-2; no firm D call. The CDR3 length is 13 residues. From germline, CDR1 is SGHDT and CDR2 YYEEEE. V shed 4 bases and J shed 4 bases, with 11 bases lying between them. The entire variable domain, with the rest obtained from reference TRBV5-6 and TRBJ1-2, is as follows: DAGVTQSPTHLIKTRGQQVTLRCSPKSGHDTVSWYQQALGQGPQFIFQYYEEEERQRGNFPDRFSGHQFPNYSSELNVNALLLGDSALYLCASSAGEIYGYTFGSGTRLTVV.

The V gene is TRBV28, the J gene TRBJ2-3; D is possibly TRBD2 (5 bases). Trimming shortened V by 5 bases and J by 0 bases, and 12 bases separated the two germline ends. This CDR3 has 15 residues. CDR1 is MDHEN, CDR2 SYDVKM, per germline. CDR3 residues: CASSMSGASTDTQYF. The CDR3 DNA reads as TGTGCCAGCAGTATGAGCGGTGCTAGCACAGATACGCAGTATTTT. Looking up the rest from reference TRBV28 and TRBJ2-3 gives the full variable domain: DVKVTQSSRYLVKRTGEKVFLECVQDMDHENMFWYRQDPGLGLRLIYFSYDVKMKEKGDIPEGYSVSREKKERFSLILESASTNQTSMYLCASSMSGASTDTQYFGPGTRLTVL.

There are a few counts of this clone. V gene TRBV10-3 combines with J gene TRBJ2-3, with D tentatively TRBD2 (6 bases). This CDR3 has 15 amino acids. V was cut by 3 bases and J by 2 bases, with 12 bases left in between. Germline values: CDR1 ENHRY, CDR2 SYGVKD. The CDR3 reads CAISDAGLVTDTQYF. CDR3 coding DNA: TGTGCCATCAGTGACGCGGGGCTGGTCACAGATACGCAGTATTTT.

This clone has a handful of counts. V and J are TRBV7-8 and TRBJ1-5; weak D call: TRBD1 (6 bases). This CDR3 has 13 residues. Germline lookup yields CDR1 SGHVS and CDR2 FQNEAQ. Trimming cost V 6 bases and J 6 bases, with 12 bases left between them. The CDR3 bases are TGTGCCAGCAGAGAGCAAGGGGGTCAGCCCCAGCATTTT. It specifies CASREQGGQPQHF.

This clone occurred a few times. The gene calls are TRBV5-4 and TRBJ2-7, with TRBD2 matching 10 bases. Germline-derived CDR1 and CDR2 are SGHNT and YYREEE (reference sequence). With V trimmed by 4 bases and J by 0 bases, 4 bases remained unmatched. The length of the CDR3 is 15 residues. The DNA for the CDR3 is TGTGCCAGCAGCCAGCTAGCGGGGGACTCCTACGAGCAGTACTTC. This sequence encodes CASSQLAGDSYEQYF.

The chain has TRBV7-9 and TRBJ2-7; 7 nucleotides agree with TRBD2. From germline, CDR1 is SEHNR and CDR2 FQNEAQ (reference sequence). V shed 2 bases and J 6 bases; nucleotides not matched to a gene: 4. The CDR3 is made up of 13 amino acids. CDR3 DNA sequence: TGTGCCAGCAGCTTATCCTCTAGCGGCGAGCAGTACTTC. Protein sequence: CASSLSSSGEQYF. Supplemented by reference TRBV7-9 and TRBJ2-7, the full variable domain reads DTGVSQNPRHKITKRGQNVTFRCDPISEHNRLYWYRQTLGQGPEFLTYFQNEAQLEKSRLLSDRFSAERPKGSFSTLEIQRTEQGDSAMYLCASSLSSSGEQYFGPGTRLTVT.